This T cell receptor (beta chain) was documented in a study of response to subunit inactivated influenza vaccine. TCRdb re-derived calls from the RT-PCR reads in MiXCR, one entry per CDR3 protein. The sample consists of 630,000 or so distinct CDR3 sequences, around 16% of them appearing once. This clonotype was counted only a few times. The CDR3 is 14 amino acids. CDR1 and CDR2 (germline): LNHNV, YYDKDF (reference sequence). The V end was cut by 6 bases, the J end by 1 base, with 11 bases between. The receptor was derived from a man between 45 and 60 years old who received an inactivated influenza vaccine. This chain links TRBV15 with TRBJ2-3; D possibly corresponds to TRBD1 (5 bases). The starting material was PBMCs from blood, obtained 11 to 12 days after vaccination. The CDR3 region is CATRVGRGTDTQYF. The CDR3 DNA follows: TGTGCCACCAGAGTTGGCAGGGGCACAGATACGCAGTATTTT.